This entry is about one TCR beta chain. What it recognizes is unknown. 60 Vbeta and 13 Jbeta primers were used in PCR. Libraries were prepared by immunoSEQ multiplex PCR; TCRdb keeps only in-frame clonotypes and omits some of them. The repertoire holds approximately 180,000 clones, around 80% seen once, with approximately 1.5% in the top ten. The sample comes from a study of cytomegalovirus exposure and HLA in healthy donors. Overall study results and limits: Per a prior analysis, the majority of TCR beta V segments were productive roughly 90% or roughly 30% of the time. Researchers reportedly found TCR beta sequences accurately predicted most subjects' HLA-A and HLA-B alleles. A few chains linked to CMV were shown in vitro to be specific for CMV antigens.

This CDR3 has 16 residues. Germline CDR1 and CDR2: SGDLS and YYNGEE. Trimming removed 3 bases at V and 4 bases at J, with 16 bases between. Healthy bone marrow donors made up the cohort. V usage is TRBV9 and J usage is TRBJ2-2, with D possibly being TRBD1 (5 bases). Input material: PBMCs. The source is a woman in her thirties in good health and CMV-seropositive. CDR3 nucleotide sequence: TGTGCCAGCAGCGAGGGATCAGGGATAGGCACCGGGGAGCTGTTTTTT. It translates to CASSEGSGIGTGELFF.